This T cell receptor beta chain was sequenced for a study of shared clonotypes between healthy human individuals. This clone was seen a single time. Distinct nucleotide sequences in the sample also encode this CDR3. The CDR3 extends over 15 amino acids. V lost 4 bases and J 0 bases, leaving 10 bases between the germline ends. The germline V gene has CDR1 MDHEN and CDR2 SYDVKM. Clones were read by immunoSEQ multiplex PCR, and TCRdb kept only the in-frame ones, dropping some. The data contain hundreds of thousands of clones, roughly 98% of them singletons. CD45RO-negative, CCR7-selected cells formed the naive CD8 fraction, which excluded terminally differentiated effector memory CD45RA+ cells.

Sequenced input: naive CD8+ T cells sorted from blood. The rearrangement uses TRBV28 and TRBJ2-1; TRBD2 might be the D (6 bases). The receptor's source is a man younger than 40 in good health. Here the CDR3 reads CASSSDGSSYNEQFF. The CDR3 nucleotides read TGTGCCAGCAGTTCGGACGGGAGCTCCTACAATGAGCAGTTCTTC.